The 28 T cell receptor beta chains presented below share a single source sample, sequenced in a study of CD8 T cells in ankylosing spondylitis (dated by TCRdb to between 2016 and 2019). Preparation of the library involved 5' RACE. Instrument on record: Illumina HiSeq 2500. Using fastp trimming at Q25 and MiXCR clonotype assembly, TCRdb reanalyzed the public sequencing data and kept in-frame beta chains. Every CDR3 protein is listed once, alongside the most common genes and DNA of its rows. The sample profile shows about 66,000 distinct CDR3 sequences; approximately 6% of them were found once. 5% of the sample rests with the top ten. The specimen sequenced was synovial fluid, either unsorted or a sorted T cell fraction (not recorded which). Receptors originate from a male donor with ankylosing spondylitis.

This clonotype was recorded many times. The chain joins TRBV12-3 or TRBV12-4 to TRBJ1-1, with D tentatively TRBD1 (6 bases). Deletions cut 6 bases from V and 3 bases from J, with 11 bases between. The length of the CDR3 is 13 residues. CDR3 nucleotide sequence: TGTGCCAGCAGCTTACAGGGTTACACTGAAGCTTTCTTT. Protein sequence: CASSLQGYTEAFF.

This rearrangement joins TRBV12-3 or TRBV12-4 to TRBJ1-1; D remains unclear. This CDR3 comprises 12 residues. Trimming left V 3 bases short and J 11 bases short, with 13 bases between. The CDR3 reads CASSFPGRSAFF. CDR3 nucleotide sequence: TGTGCCAGCAGTTTCCCCGGGAGGTCGGCTTTCTTT.

This clonotype was detected ten times or more. This rearrangement joins TRBV30 to TRBJ1-6; D remains ambiguous. The CDR3 loop spans 12 amino acids. Germline V lookup: CDR1 GTSNPN, CDR2 SVGIG (reference sequence). V was pared by 3 bases and J by 7 bases, with 7 bases between. CDR3 bases: TGTGCCTGGAGGACTTCCAATTCACCCCTCCACTTT. Its translation is CAWRTSNSPLHF. The complete variable domain, with remaining parts taken from reference TRBV30 and TRBJ1-6, reads SQTIHQWPATLVQPVGSPLSLECTVEGTSNPNLYWYRQAAGRGLQLLFYSVGIGQISSEVPQNLSASRPQDRQFILSSKKLLLSDSGFYLCAWRTSNSPLHFGNGTRLTVT.

V is TRBV19 and J is TRBJ2-7; the match to TRBD1 covers 8 bases. The CDR3 has 14 amino acids. Trimming cost V 8 bases and J 3 bases; bases outside gene matches: 9. CDR1 and CDR2 (germline): LNHDA, SQIVND (reference sequence). The DNA of the CDR3 is TGTGCCAGTCGAATGCGGACAGGGAGCTACGAGCAGTACTTC. This translates into CASRMRTGSYEQYF.

This clonotype was found a few times. The chain has TRBV10-3 and TRBJ2-7; 7 nucleotides match TRBD2. The CDR3 is 13 amino acids. With 0 bases clipped from V and 6 bases from J, the junction kept 2 bases outside the gene matches. Germline CDR1 reads ENHRY; CDR2 reads SYGVKD. Written as DNA, the CDR3 is TGTGCCATCAGTGAGTCTGGGGGGGGCGAGCAGTACTTC. This translates into CAISESGGGEQYF.

This clonotype was seen many times. CDR3 in amino acids: CASSAQQGLEAFF. The CDR3 DNA reads TGTGCCAGCAGCGCCCAACAAGGGCTTGAAGCTTTCTTT. The genes are TRBV7-2 and TRBJ1-1, with unresolved D. This CDR3 spans 13 amino acids. CDR1 is SGHTA, CDR2 FQGNSA, per germline. The germline V and J ends were trimmed by 5 bases and 7 bases, with 14 bases remaining between them. The entire variable domain, with the rest obtained from reference TRBV7-2 and TRBJ1-1, is as follows: GAGVSQSPSNKVTEKGKDVELRCDPISGHTALYWYRQSLGQGLEFLIYFQGNSAPDKSGLPSDRFSAERTGGSVSTLTIQRTQQEDSAVYLCASSAQQGLEAFFGQGTRLTVV.

This clonotype was recorded many times. The chain employs TRBV27 and TRBJ1-5; D gene uncertain. The CDR3 length is 13 residues. V lost 3 bases and J lost 7, with 10 bases in between. Germline V CDR1 and CDR2: MNHEY, SMNVEV (reference sequence). The CDR3 DNA reads as TGTGCCAGCAGTTTTGGGCGGGAACAGCCCCAGCATTTT. It specifies CASSFGREQPQHF.

This clonotype was counted a few times. Germline is not matched at one junction end, which may reflect a read error. In nucleotides, the CDR3 is TGTGCCAGCAGTTTGGGTCTCCTGAACGCCGGGGAGCTGTTTTTT. Protein product: CASSLGLLNAGELFF. This chain uses TRBV12-3 or TRBV12-4 with TRBJ2-2; D gene ambiguous. CDR3 size: 15 residues.

CDR3 DNA sequence: TGTGCCAGCAGCTTGTTCCCGAACACCGGGGAGCTGTTTTTT. It is translated as CASSLFPNTGELFF. The chain carries TRBV5-8 and TRBJ2-2, with D unclear. Per the germline V gene, CDR1 is SGHTS and CDR2 is YDEGEE. The CDR3 length is 14 residues. Trimming took 1 base from V and 0 from J, leaving 4 bases between them.

This clonotype was recorded at least ten times. The chain combines TRBV5-1 with TRBJ1-4, with 8 positions matching TRBD1. Losses at the gene ends were 0 bases for V and 7 bases for J; bases not matched to a gene: 8. The CDR3 consists of 16 residues. The V gene's germline CDR1 is SGHRS and CDR2 YFSETQ. In DNA form, the CDR3 reads TGCGCCAGCAGCTTGGGAATCGACAGGGGAGGTGAAAAACTGTTTTTT. This codes for CASSLGIDRGGEKLFF.

This clonotype has at least ten counts. Written as DNA, the CDR3 is TGTGCCAGCGGCTCCCTTCGCAGCGGGCCCTACGAGCAGTACTTC. Amino acids: CASGSLRSGPYEQYF. The genes are TRBV27 and TRBJ2-7, with D possibly being TRBD2 (6 bases). Deletions cut 8 bases from V and 2 bases from J, with 19 bases between. Per germline, CDR1 MNHEY and CDR2 SMNVEV (reference sequence). The CDR3 sequence is 15 residues long.

This clonotype was seen ten or more times. The chain uses TRBV5-1 and TRBJ2-1, with 10 bases lining up with TRBD1. The CDR3 extends over 16 amino acids. The ends lost 3 bases at V and 6 bases at J; junction bases unmatched: 9. The germline V gene encodes CDR1 SGHRS and CDR2 YFSETQ. The CDR3 bases are TGCGCCAGCAGCTACGAGGGACAGGGGCCTCTCAATGAGCAGTTCTTC. It specifies CASSYEGQGPLNEQFF.

This clonotype was observed many times. This chain links TRBV6-1 with TRBJ2-7, with 8 bases fitting TRBD1. Germline V gene data show CDR1 as MNHNS and CDR2 as SASEGT. V was pared by 5 bases and J by 6 bases, with 6 bases of the junction left unmatched. The CDR3 loop spans 13 amino acids. The DNA of the CDR3 is TGTGCCAGCAGTCAGGACAGGGTAGTCGAGCAGTACTTC. The encoded protein is CASSQDRVVEQYF.

The chain couples TRBV7-9 to TRBJ2-3, with a tentative D call TRBD1 (7 bases). The V end lost 4 bases, the J end lost 2 bases, and 13 bases lay between the germline ends. This CDR3 spans 15 amino acids. Germline values: CDR1 SEHNR, CDR2 FQNEAQ (reference sequence). CDR3 coding DNA: TGTGCCAGCAGCTGGCGGGACAGCTACACAGATACGCAGTATTTT. Encoded protein: CASSWRDSYTDTQYF.

This clonotype was counted ten times or more. CDR3 coding DNA: TGCAGTGCTAGGCAGCCTTGGCCCGGGGAGCTGTTTTTT. This gives the protein CSARQPWPGELFF. The V call is TRBV20-1, the J call TRBJ2-2, with D unresolved. CDR3 length: 13 residues. The germline V gene has CDR1 DFQATT and CDR2 SNEGSKA (reference sequence). V gave up 3 bases and J gave up 6 bases, with 11 bases separating them.

This clonotype occurred many times. CDR3 sequence: CNPQTGAESYGYTF. DNA of the CDR3: TGCAACCCCCAAACCGGGGCTGAAAGCTATGGCTACACCTTC. The gene calls are TRBV20-1 and TRBJ1-2; possible D gene TRBD1, 5 bases. CDR1 and CDR2 from the germline V gene are DFQATT and SNEGSKA (reference sequence). This CDR3 is built from 14 residues.

This clonotype has a count of ten or more. This chain joins TRBV5-1 and TRBJ1-3; 7 bases fit TRBD1. J lost 1 base, V lost 2 bases, and 6 bases had no gene match. This CDR3 comprises 16 residues. CDR1 and CDR2 (germline): SGHRS, YFSETQ. The CDR3 DNA sequence: TGCGCCAGCAGCTTAAGTACAGGGGTTTCTGGAAACACCATATATTTT. Its protein product is CASSLSTGVSGNTIYF. Looking up the rest from reference TRBV5-1 and TRBJ1-3 gives the full variable domain: KAGVTQTPRYLIKTRGQQVTLSCSPISGHRSVSWYQQTPGQGLQFLFEYFSETQRNKGNFPGRFSGRQFSNSRSEMNVSTLELGDSALYLCASSLSTGVSGNTIYFGEGSWLTVV.

This clonotype was counted many times. CDR3 loop: CASSFGMLNTEAFF. The CDR3 DNA reads TGTGCCAGCAGCTTCGGGATGTTGAACACTGAAGCTTTCTTT. J is TRBJ1-1 and V is TRBV7-2; D is uncertain. V was shortened by 3 bases and J by 0 bases, with 8 bases between the two germline ends. Germline V gives CDR1 SGHTA, CDR2 FQGNSA. This CDR3 has 14 residues.

This clonotype was found many times. The chain couples TRBV3-1 to TRBJ2-5; D gene unclear. The CDR3 is made up of 14 amino acids. V was cut by 1 base and J by 5 bases, with 11 bases left in between. Germline CDR1 and CDR2: LGHDT and YNNKEL (reference sequence). CDR3 nucleotide sequence: TGTGCCAGCAGCCAAGGCATATTCGGGGAGACCCAGTACTTC. This sequence encodes CASSQGIFGETQYF.

There are a few counts of this clonotype. Here the CDR3 DNA reads TGCAGTGCTAAGACACCCGGGGGCTCCTACGAGCAGTACTTC. Protein sequence: CSAKTPGGSYEQYF. The J gene is TRBJ2-7, the V gene TRBV20-1, with a weak D call TRBD2 (6 bases). Germline V gene lookup returns CDR1 DFQATT and CDR2 SNEGSKA (reference sequence). The length of the CDR3 is 14 residues. Trimming removed 4 bases at V and 0 bases at J, with 13 bases between.

This rearrangement joins TRBV9 to TRBJ1-1; TRBD1 might be the D (5 bases). Germline V gene lookup returns CDR1 SGDLS and CDR2 YYNGEE. This CDR3 contains 18 residues. V was cut by 3 bases and J by 6 bases, with 27 bases left in between. Here the CDR3 DNA reads TGTGCCAGCAGCGATAGAGGGCAGGGTTGGACCGATAGCTCTGAAGCTTTCTTT. Protein sequence: CASSDRGQGWTDSSEAFF.

This clonotype was counted once. A much larger clone lies one base from this, so it may be a read error. V and J are TRBV7-2 and TRBJ2-3; 8 nucleotides agree with TRBD2. Trimming at V came to 7 bases and at J to 6 bases, leaving 12 bases not matched to a gene. Germline values: CDR1 SGHTA, CDR2 FQGNSA. This CDR3 is built from 15 residues. CDR3 region: CASKKDNGRVDTQYF. The DNA for the CDR3 is TGTGCCAGCAAGAAGGATAACGGGAGGGTTGATACGCAGTATTTT.

This clonotype was recorded many times. The chain carries TRBV5-5 and TRBJ1-3; 7 nucleotides line up with TRBD1. Germline values: CDR1 SGHKS, CDR2 YYEKEE (reference sequence). This CDR3 is 15 amino acids long. J was trimmed by 0 bases and V by 5 bases; bases with no gene match: 5. In DNA, the CDR3 is TGTGCCAGCAGACGTGACAGGGACTCTGGAAACACCATATATTTT. It specifies CASRRDRDSGNTIYF.

This rearrangement joins TRBV20-1 to TRBJ2-2; the match to TRBD2 covers 10 bases. The V gene end was trimmed by 5 bases and the J gene end by 3 bases; junction bases not matched to a gene: 9. The germline CDR1 and CDR2 sequences are DFQATT and SNEGSKA (reference sequence). This CDR3 is 16 amino acids long. The CDR3 spells CSASPGTSVHTGELFF. The CDR3 DNA reads TGCAGTGCTTCCCCCGGGACTAGCGTCCACACCGGGGAGCTGTTTTTT.

The gene calls are TRBV27 and TRBJ1-2; the D gene is possibly TRBD1 (5 bases). From germline, CDR1 is MNHEY and CDR2 SMNVEV (reference sequence). This CDR3 region has 14 residues. Trimming took off 2 bases at V and 4 bases at J, with 11 bases between the two ends. CDR3 coding DNA: TGTGCCAGCAGTTTAGAGAGGGGAAGCTATGGCTACACCTTC. As protein: CASSLERGSYGYTF.

The V gene is TRBV3-1, the J gene TRBJ1-1; unclear D gene. Germline values: CDR1 LGHDT, CDR2 YNNKEL (reference sequence). CDR3 length equals 13 residues. The V and J ends lost 2 bases and 2 bases respectively, with 6 bases between them. CDR3 residues: CASSQTVNTEAFF. The CDR3 bases are TGTGCCAGCAGCCAAACGGTAAACACTGAAGCTTTCTTT.

The gene calls are TRBV19 and TRBJ1-1; D is ambiguous. Per the germline V gene, CDR1 is LNHDA and CDR2 is SQIVND (reference sequence). Trimming took off 3 bases at V and 4 bases at J, with 12 bases between the two ends. This CDR3 contains 14 residues. The CDR3 nucleotides read TGTGCCAGTAGTATCTCCAGGAGCTTCACTGAAGCTTTCTTT. It is translated as CASSISRSFTEAFF.

At least ten counts were recorded for this clonotype. The V and J genes are TRBV5-5 and TRBJ2-1, with D possibly matching TRBD2 (6 bases). The V gene's germline CDR1 is SGHKS and CDR2 YYEKEE (reference sequence). Trimming removed 2 bases at V and 0 bases at J, with 15 bases between. The CDR3 spans 17 residues. The CDR3 loop reads CASSFLAGPSSYNEQFF. CDR3 DNA sequence: TGTGCCAGCAGCTTTTTGGCGGGGCCGAGCTCCTACAATGAGCAGTTCTTC. The whole variable domain, filled in from reference TRBV5-5 and TRBJ2-1, reads DAGVTQSPTHLIKTRGQQVTLRCSPISGHKSVSWYQQVLGQGPQFIFQYYEKEERGRGNFPDRFSARQFPNYSSELNVNALLLGDSALYLCASSFLAGPSSYNEQFFGPGTRLTVL.